This record concerns one T cell receptor beta chain sequence. The method was immunoSEQ multiplex PCR; TCRdb's version includes in-frame clones alone and lacks a portion of them. In the table there are roughly 46,000 clones, around nine tenths of which are singletons. This entry comes from a study of blood T cell repertoires in COVID-19. The clonotype was recovered from a man in his forties or fifties with active COVID-19. The sequenced sample was peripheral blood.

The CDR3 DNA reads as TGTGCCAGCAGAGGACAGGGGGTTAACTATGGCTACACCTTC. Translation: CASRGQGVNYGYTF. The genes are TRBV28 and TRBJ1-2, with TRBD1 matching 10 bases. After removal of 6 bases from V and 1 base from J, the junction contained 2 bases not matched to a gene. This CDR3 contains 14 residues. Germline CDR1 reads MDHEN; CDR2 reads SYDVKM.